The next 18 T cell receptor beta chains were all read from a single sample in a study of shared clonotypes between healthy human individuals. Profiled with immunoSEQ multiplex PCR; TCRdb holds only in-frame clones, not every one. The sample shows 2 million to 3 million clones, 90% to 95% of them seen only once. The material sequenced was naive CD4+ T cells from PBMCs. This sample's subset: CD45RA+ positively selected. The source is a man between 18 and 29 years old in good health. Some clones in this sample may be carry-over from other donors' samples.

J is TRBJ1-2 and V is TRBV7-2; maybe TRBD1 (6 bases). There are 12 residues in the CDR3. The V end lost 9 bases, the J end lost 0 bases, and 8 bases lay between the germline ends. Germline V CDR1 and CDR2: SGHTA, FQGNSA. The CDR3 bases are TGTGCCAGAAGGACAGCTAACTATGGCTACACCTTC. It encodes CARRTANYGYTF.

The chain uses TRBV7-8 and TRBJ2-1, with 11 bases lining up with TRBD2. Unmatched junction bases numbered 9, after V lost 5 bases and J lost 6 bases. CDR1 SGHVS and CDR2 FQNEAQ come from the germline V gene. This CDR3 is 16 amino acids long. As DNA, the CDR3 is TGTGCCAGCAGCCCTCTACTAGCGGGAGTCGGCAATGAGCAGTTCTTC. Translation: CASSPLLAGVGNEQFF.

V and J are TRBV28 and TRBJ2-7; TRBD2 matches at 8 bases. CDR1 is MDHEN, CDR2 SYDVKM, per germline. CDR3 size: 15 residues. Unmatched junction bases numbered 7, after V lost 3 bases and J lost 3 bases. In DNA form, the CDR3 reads TGTGCCAGCAGTTTGGGTGCGGGAGGAGTCTACGAGCAGTACTTC. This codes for CASSLGAGGVYEQYF.

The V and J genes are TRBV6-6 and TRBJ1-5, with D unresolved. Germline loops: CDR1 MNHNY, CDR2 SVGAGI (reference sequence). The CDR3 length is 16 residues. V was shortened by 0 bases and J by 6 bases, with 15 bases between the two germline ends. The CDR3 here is CASSYSIYEGFQPQHF. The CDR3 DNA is TGTGCCAGCAGTTACTCAATATACGAGGGATTTCAGCCCCAGCATTTT.

Here the CDR3 DNA reads TGTGCCAGCAGCGGGCGACTAGCGGGAGGGATAGATACGCAGTATTTT. Protein product: CASSGRLAGGIDTQYF. The J gene is TRBJ2-3, the V gene TRBV11-3; TRBD2 matches at 14 bases. The CDR3 has 16 amino acids. V lost 5 bases and J lost 5; bases outside the gene matches: 6. Per the germline V gene, CDR1 is SGHNT and CDR2 is YENEEA.

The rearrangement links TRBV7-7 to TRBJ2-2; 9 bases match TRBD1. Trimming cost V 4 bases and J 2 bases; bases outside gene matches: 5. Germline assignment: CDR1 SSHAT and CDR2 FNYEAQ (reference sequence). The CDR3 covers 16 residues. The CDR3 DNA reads TGTGCCAGCAGCTACCGGACAGGGGCTAACACCGGGGAGCTGTTTTTT. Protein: CASSYRTGANTGELFF.

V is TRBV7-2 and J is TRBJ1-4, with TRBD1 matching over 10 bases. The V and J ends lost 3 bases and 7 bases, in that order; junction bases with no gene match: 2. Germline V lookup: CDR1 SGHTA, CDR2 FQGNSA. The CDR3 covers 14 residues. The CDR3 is CASSFDRGLEKLFF. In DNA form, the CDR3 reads TGTGCCAGCAGCTTCGACAGGGGGCTTGAAAAACTGTTTTTT.

This CDR3 is CASSQLSLGASGNTIYF. Here the CDR3 DNA reads TGTGCCAGCTCACAATTAAGTCTAGGGGCCTCTGGAAACACCATATATTTT. The genes are TRBV18 and TRBJ1-3; possibly TRBD1 for D (5 bases). The CDR3 is made up of 17 amino acids. The germline V gene has CDR1 KGHSH and CDR2 LQKENI. Trimming pared 4 bases from V and 0 bases from J, leaving 16 bases between.

The CDR3 nucleotides read TGTGCCAGCAGCGTAGAGGGATTTCACACAGATACGCAGTATTTT. Protein: CASSVEGFHTDTQYF. The chain links TRBV9 to TRBJ2-3; D gene ambiguous. The germline gives CDR1 SGDLS, CDR2 YYNGEE. CDR3 size: 15 residues. V lost 0 bases, J lost 2 bases, and 10 bases lay in between. Full variable domain (rest looked up from reference TRBV9 and TRBJ2-3): DSGVTQTPKHLITATGQRVTLRCSPRSGDLSVYWYQQSLDQGLQFLIQYYNGEERAKGNILERFSAQQFPDLHSELNLSSLELGDSALYFCASSVEGFHTDTQYFGPGTRLTVL.

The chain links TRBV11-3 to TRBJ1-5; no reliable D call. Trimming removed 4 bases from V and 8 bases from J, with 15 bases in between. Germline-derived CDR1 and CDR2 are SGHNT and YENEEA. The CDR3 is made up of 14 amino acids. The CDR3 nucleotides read TGTGCCAGCAGCTCTGCCGGGCCGAGGGAGCCCCAGCATTTT. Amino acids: CASSSAGPREPQHF.

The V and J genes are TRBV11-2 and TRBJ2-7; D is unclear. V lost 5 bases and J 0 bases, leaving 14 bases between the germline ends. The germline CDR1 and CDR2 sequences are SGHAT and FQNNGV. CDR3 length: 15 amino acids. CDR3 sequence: CASSITDGYSYEQYF. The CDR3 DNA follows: TGTGCCAGCAGCATAACTGACGGCTACTCCTACGAGCAGTACTTC.

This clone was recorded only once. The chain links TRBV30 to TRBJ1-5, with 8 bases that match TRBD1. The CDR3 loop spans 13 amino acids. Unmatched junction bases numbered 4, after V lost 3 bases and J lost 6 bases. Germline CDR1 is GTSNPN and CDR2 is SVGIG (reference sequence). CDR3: CAWRQDRGQPQHF. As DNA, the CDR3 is TGTGCCTGGAGACAAGACAGGGGTCAGCCCCAGCATTTT.

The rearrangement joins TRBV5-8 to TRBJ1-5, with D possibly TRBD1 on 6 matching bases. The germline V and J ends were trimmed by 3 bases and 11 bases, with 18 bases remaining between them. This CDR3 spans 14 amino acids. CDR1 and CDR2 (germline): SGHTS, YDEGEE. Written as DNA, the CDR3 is TGTGCCAGCAGCTCCGGACAGCTAATCAGTTCCCAGCATTTT. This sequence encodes CASSSGQLISSQHF.

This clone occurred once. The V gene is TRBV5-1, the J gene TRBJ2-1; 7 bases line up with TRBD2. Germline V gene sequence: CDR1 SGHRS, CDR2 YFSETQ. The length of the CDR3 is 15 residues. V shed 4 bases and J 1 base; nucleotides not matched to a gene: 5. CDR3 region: CASSAASGSYNEQFF. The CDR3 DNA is TGCGCCAGCAGCGCTGCTAGCGGATCCTACAATGAGCAGTTCTTC.

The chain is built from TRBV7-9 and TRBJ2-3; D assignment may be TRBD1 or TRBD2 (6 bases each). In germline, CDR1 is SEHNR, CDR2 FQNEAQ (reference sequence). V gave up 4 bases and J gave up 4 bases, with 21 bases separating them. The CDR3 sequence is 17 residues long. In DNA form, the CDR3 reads TGTGCCAGCAGCTCAACCATAGGGGGGAGGTATTCAGATACGCAGTATTTT. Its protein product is CASSSTIGGRYSDTQYF.

CDR3 region: CASSEPDRGTDTQYF. CDR3 DNA sequence: TGTGCCAGCAGTGAACCAGACAGGGGCACAGATACGCAGTATTTT. The V call is TRBV6-1, the J call TRBJ2-3, with 7 bases fitting TRBD1. The CDR3 covers 15 residues. Per the germline V gene, CDR1 is MNHNS and CDR2 is SASEGT. V was clipped by 2 bases and J by 1 base; unmatched bases: 3.

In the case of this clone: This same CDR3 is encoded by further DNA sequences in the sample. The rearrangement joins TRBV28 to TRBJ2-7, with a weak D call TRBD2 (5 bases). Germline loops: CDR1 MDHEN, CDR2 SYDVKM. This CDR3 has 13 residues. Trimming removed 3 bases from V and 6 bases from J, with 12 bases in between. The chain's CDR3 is CASSFPPGSEQYF. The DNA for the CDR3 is TGTGCCAGCAGTTTCCCTCCGGGGTCCGAGCAGTACTTC. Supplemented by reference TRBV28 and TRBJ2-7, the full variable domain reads DVKVTQSSRYLVKRTGEKVFLECVQDMDHENMFWYRQDPGLGLRLIYFSYDVKMKEKGDIPEGYSVSREKKERFSLILESASTNQTSMYLCASSFPPGSEQYFGPGTRLTVT.

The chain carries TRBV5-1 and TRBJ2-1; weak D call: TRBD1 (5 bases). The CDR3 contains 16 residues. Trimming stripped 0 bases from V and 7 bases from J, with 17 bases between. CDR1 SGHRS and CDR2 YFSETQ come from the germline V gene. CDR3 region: CASSLELGLYGNEQFF. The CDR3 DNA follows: TGCGCCAGCAGCTTGGAGTTGGGGCTTTATGGGAATGAGCAGTTCTTC.